These 31 T cell receptor beta chains came from one sample sequenced in a study of blood T cell repertoires in COVID-19. Repertoires were generated with immunoSEQ multiplex PCR, while TCRdb's copy carries only in-frame clones and drops some. In the table there are around 200,000 clones, roughly 86% of which are singletons. The material sequenced was peripheral blood. All receptors derive from a middle-aged man with active or convalescent COVID-19.

V and J are TRBV14 and TRBJ1-3; unclear D gene. V gave up 4 bases and J gave up 2 bases, with 3 bases separating them. CDR1 and CDR2 from the germline V gene are SGHDN and FVKESK. The CDR3 totals 12 residues. As DNA, the CDR3 is TGTGCCAGCAGCCCGGCTGGAAACACCATATATTTT. Residues: CASSPAGNTIYF.

The rearrangement links TRBV30 to TRBJ1-3; D is unresolved. Germline assignment: CDR1 GTSNPN and CDR2 SVGIG (reference sequence). This CDR3 spans 14 amino acids. The V and J ends lost 3 bases and 4 bases respectively, with 13 bases between them. The CDR3 DNA is TGTGCCTGGAGGGCGTGGCAGCGCGGAAACACCATATATTTT. This gives the protein CAWRAWQRGNTIYF. The full variable domain, its missing parts supplied by reference TRBV30 and TRBJ1-3, is SQTIHQWPATLVQPVGSPLSLECTVEGTSNPNLYWYRQAAGRGLQLLFYSVGIGQISSEVPQNLSASRPQDRQFILSSKKLLLSDSGFYLCAWRAWQRGNTIYFGEGSWLTVV.

In this sample, this clone turned up many times. This rearrangement joins TRBV2 to TRBJ2-5; possibly TRBD2 for D (5 bases). The CDR3 sequence is 13 residues long. Trimming removed 8 bases from V and 1 base from J, with 11 bases in between. Germline assignment: CDR1 SNHLY and CDR2 FYNNEI. CDR3 sequence: CASGEPFQETQYF. CDR3 nucleotide sequence: TGTGCCAGCGGGGAGCCGTTCCAAGAGACCCAGTACTTC.

This rearrangement joins TRBV29-1 to TRBJ1-1, with D unclear. V lost 5 bases, J lost 0 bases, and 10 bases lay in between. Germline assignment: CDR1 SQVTM and CDR2 ANQGSEA. The CDR3 is 13 amino acids. The CDR3 region is CSVLHAMNTEAFF. In nucleotides, the CDR3 is TGCAGCGTTTTACACGCAATGAACACTGAAGCTTTCTTT.

V gene TRBV5-1 combines with J gene TRBJ1-1; TRBD1 matches 7 bases. Germline V lookup: CDR1 SGHRS, CDR2 YFSETQ. Trimming took 4 bases from V and 5 from J; bases not matched to a gene: 11. The CDR3 extends over 15 amino acids. The CDR3 sequence: CASSTEGQTVTEAFF. For the CDR3, the DNA is TGCGCCAGCAGCACCGAGGGACAGACCGTTACTGAAGCTTTCTTT. Full variable domain (remainder filled in from reference TRBV5-1 and TRBJ1-1): KAGVTQTPRYLIKTRGQQVTLSCSPISGHRSVSWYQQTPGQGLQFLFEYFSETQRNKGNFPGRFSGRQFSNSRSEMNVSTLELGDSALYLCASSTEGQTVTEAFFGQGTRLTVV.

The V call is TRBV2, the J call TRBJ2-6; a weak D match, TRBD1 (8 bases). Trimming cost V 9 bases and J 1 base, with 16 bases left between them. The CDR3 contains 16 residues. Germline V lookup: CDR1 SNHLY, CDR2 FYNNEI. The CDR3 DNA reads as TGTGCCAGAGGGACAGGCGGGGGATCTGGGGCCAACGTCCTGACTTTC. Amino acids: CARGTGGGSGANVLTF.

This clone was picked up one time. This chain joins TRBV7-9 and TRBJ2-3; 8 bases are shared with TRBD1. The CDR3 is made up of 15 amino acids. Trimming cost V 1 base and J 4 bases; bases outside gene matches: 4. Germline assignment: CDR1 SEHNR and CDR2 FQNEAQ (reference sequence). CDR3 bases: TGTGCCAGCAGCTTAGGACAGGGGAGAGCAGATACGCAGTATTTT. Translating it yields CASSLGQGRADTQYF.

The chain couples TRBV9 to TRBJ2-2, with a possible D match to TRBD2 (7 bases). This CDR3 is 16 amino acids long. Germline-derived CDR1 and CDR2 are SGDLS and YYNGEE. V lost 0 bases to trimming and J lost 4 bases, with 13 bases between them. The CDR3 reads CASSVAGGHPTGELFF. CDR3 nucleotide sequence: TGTGCCAGCAGCGTAGCGGGGGGACACCCCACCGGGGAGCTGTTTTTT.

This clone was seen only once. CDR3 in DNA: TGTGCCAGCAGCTGGGCCGGGAGGGACACTGAAGCTTTCTTT. It yields the protein CASSWAGRDTEAFF. The V gene is TRBV7-9, the J gene TRBJ1-1; D remains unclear. CDR1 is SEHNR and CDR2 is FQNEAQ in the germline V gene (reference sequence). V was pared by 4 bases and J by 3 bases, with 12 bases between. The CDR3 totals 14 residues.

CDR3 amino acids: CSVEVGPDTQYF. CDR3 coding DNA: TGCAGCGTTGAAGTGGGCCCGGATACGCAGTATTTT. V is TRBV29-1 and J is TRBJ2-3; D is unclear. The CDR3 is 12 residues long. Germline-derived CDR1 and CDR2 are SQVTM and ANQGSEA. The V gene lost 1 base and the J gene lost 6 bases, with 8 bases spanning the gap.

This chain links TRBV3-1 (or the pseudogene TRBV3-2) with TRBJ2-5, with a possible D match to TRBD1 (6 bases). V shed 4 bases and J shed 8 bases, with 14 bases lying between them. The CDR3 extends over 13 amino acids. Germline V gene data show CDR1 as LGHDT and CDR2 as YNNKEL (reference sequence). The DNA of the CDR3 is TGTGCCAGCAGCCGTGGACAGCCTACAACCCAGTACTTC. It codes for CASSRGQPTTQYF.

The rearrangement uses TRBV4-1 and TRBJ1-5; perhaps TRBD1 as D (6 bases). This CDR3 is 16 amino acids long. The ends were cut back, 6 bases at V and 7 bases at J, with 22 bases in the middle. In germline, CDR1 is MGHRA, CDR2 YSYEKL. CDR3: CASSEGRGRSKQPQHF. DNA for the CDR3: TGCGCCAGCAGTGAGGGGCGGGGGCGTAGTAAACAGCCCCAGCATTTT.

The chain joins TRBV4-3 to TRBJ1-1, with D hard to call. Trimming removed 1 base from V and 5 bases from J, with 14 bases in between. The length of the CDR3 is 15 residues. The germline CDR1 and CDR2 sequences are LGHNA and YSLEER. The chain's CDR3 is CASSQVEGGRTEAFF. CDR3 nucleotides: TGCGCCAGCAGCCAAGTCGAGGGAGGGCGAACTGAAGCTTTCTTT.

The gene calls are TRBV6-5 and TRBJ2-1, with D unclear. The CDR3 sequence is 11 residues long. Looked up from germline, CDR1 is MNHEY and CDR2 is SVGAGI. V lost 5 bases and J 8 bases, leaving 7 bases between the germline ends. The CDR3 nucleotides read TGTGCCAGCAGTCCTAGACATGAGCAGTTCTTC. The encoded protein is CASSPRHEQFF.

This chain connects TRBV7-8 to TRBJ1-2; no clear D. CDR3 length: 13 amino acids. Germline V gene sequence: CDR1 SGHVS, CDR2 FQNEAQ. Trimming removed 5 bases from V and 7 bases from J, with 14 bases in between. CDR3 in DNA: TGTGCCAGCAGCAGAGGACTTACTTCTGGCTACACCTTC. Translated, it gives CASSRGLTSGYTF.

V gene TRBV2 combines with J gene TRBJ1-1; D remains unclear. Germline V gene lookup returns CDR1 SNHLY and CDR2 FYNNEI. The ends were cut back, 8 bases at V and 2 bases at J, with 18 bases in the middle. There are 15 residues in the CDR3. CDR3 in amino acids: CASAVLEAVNTEAFF. The CDR3 coding sequence is TGTGCCAGCGCGGTGCTCGAGGCCGTAAACACTGAAGCTTTCTTT.

The rearrangement joins TRBV3-1 (or the pseudogene TRBV3-2) to TRBJ1-2, with 10 nucleotides matching TRBD1. CDR1 is LGHDT and CDR2 is YNNKEL in the germline V gene (reference sequence). This CDR3 has 14 residues. The V gene end was trimmed by 5 bases and the J gene end by 5 bases; junction bases not matched to a gene: 5. In DNA form, the CDR3 reads TGTGCCAGCAGCACCGGACAGGGGGGATATGGCTACACCTTC. Translating gives CASSTGQGGYGYTF.

There are a few counts of this clone. The chain carries TRBV5-1 and TRBJ2-7; TRBD1 aligns across 10 bases. The length of the CDR3 is 15 residues. The trim removed 5 bases at V and 1 base at J, leaving 6 bases unmatched. Germline loops: CDR1 SGHRS, CDR2 YFSETQ. CDR3 DNA: TGCGCCAGCAGTCCAGGACAGGGGGGATCCTACGAGCAGTACTTC. This codes for CASSPGQGGSYEQYF.

V gene TRBV7-8 combines with J gene TRBJ2-1; D may be TRBD2 (6 bases). Deletions cut 2 bases from V and 5 bases from J, with 13 bases between. CDR3 length: 15 residues. The germline gives CDR1 SGHVS, CDR2 FQNEAQ. CDR3 in amino acids: CASSLFRDWDNEQFF. CDR3 in DNA: TGTGCCAGCAGCTTATTCCGGGACTGGGACAATGAGCAGTTCTTC. Looking up the rest from reference TRBV7-8 and TRBJ2-1 gives the full variable domain: GAGVSQSPRYKVAKRGQDVALRCDPISGHVSLFWYQQALGQGPEFLTYFQNEAQLDKSGLPSDRFFAERPEGSVSTLKIQRTQQEDSAVYLCASSLFRDWDNEQFFGPGTRLTVL.

This clone was observed a handful of times. This chain uses TRBV20-1 with TRBJ1-2; no clear D. V dropped 6 bases and J dropped 8 bases, with 13 bases sitting between them. Germline assignment: CDR1 DFQATT and CDR2 SNEGSKA (reference sequence). The CDR3 has 11 amino acids. CDR3 coding DNA: TGCAGTGCGTGGGAGTTGAGGGGCTACACCTTC. Protein sequence: CSAWELRGYTF.

This clone came up once. The chain joins TRBV7-2 to TRBJ2-1; TRBD2 might be the D (7 bases). Trimming took 6 bases from V and 2 from J, leaving 11 bases between them. Germline values: CDR1 SGHTA, CDR2 FQGNSA. This CDR3 comprises 14 residues. CDR3 nucleotides: TGTGCCAGCAGGGTGGGGGGGCCCTACAATGAGCAGTTCTTC. It encodes CASRVGGPYNEQFF.

This chain links TRBV5-1 with TRBJ1-1, with TRBD1 matching over 9 bases. Germline V gives CDR1 SGHRS, CDR2 YFSETQ. The CDR3 is 15 residues long. Germline trimming cut 5 bases from V and 4 bases from J; bases unmatched to any gene: 9. The CDR3 DNA reads as TGCGCCAGCAGGTCCGGGACAGGGACGGGCACTGAAGCTTTCTTT. It encodes CASRSGTGTGTEAFF. Full variable domain (rest looked up from reference TRBV5-1 and TRBJ1-1): KAGVTQTPRYLIKTRGQQVTLSCSPISGHRSVSWYQQTPGQGLQFLFEYFSETQRNKGNFPGRFSGRQFSNSRSEMNVSTLELGDSALYLCASRSGTGTGTEAFFGQGTRLTVV.

The chain links TRBV5-5 to TRBJ2-4, with D possibly TRBD2 on 6 matching bases. CDR1 is SGHKS, CDR2 YYEKEE, per germline (reference sequence). V was trimmed by 4 bases and J by 9 bases, leaving 17 bases between them. The CDR3 covers 14 residues. CDR3 residues: CASSLGTQKGIQYF. Here the CDR3 DNA reads TGTGCCAGCAGCCTTGGGACTCAAAAGGGCATTCAGTACTTC.

This clone was found a few times. V usage is TRBV2 and J usage is TRBJ1-3; 7 bases fit TRBD1. The CDR3 totals 17 residues. V was clipped by 4 bases and J by 0 bases; unmatched bases: 9. The germline CDR1 and CDR2 sequences are SNHLY and FYNNEI. The CDR3 loop reads CASSADRRTHSGNTIYF. The CDR3 DNA follows: TGTGCCAGCAGTGCGGACAGGCGAACTCACTCTGGAAACACCATATATTTT.

This clone turned up a few times. The rearrangement joins TRBV7-9 to TRBJ2-1, with D tentatively TRBD2 (6 bases). Germline V gene data show CDR1 as SEHNR and CDR2 as FQNEAQ (reference sequence). The CDR3 contains 11 residues. The V end lost 5 bases, the J end lost 7 bases, and 6 bases lay between the germline ends. The CDR3, as DNA: TGTGCCAGCAGCGGGGGGAATGAGCAGTTCTTC. Residues: CASSGGNEQFF.

This chain joins TRBV19 and TRBJ1-6; 7 positions agree with TRBD1. Losses at the gene ends were 5 bases for V and 9 bases for J; bases not matched to a gene: 16. Germline CDR1 reads LNHDA; CDR2 reads SQIVND (reference sequence). This CDR3 has 17 amino acids. CDR3 loop: CASSLLPLTGRSSPLHF. CDR3 sequence (DNA): TGTGCCAGTAGTCTGCTACCCCTGACAGGGCGTAGTTCACCCCTCCACTTT.

The chain links TRBV12-3 or TRBV12-4 to TRBJ1-2; a weak D match, TRBD1 (5 bases). The CDR3 consists of 13 residues. Trimming cost V 8 bases and J 7 bases, with 17 bases left between them. CDR3 DNA sequence: TGTGCCAGCGGATTACCAGGGCCGGGTGGCTACACCTTC. It encodes CASGLPGPGGYTF.

The gene calls are TRBV30 and TRBJ2-1; 8 bases match TRBD1. Trimming removed 0 bases from V and 10 bases from J; junction bases left unmatched: 5. CDR3 length equals 13 residues. Germline V gene sequence: CDR1 GTSNPN, CDR2 SVGIG (reference sequence). The CDR3 DNA reads as TGTGCCTGGAGTGTTCGGACAGGGTTCGAGCAGTTCTTC. Translating gives CAWSVRTGFEQFF.

This rearrangement joins TRBV6-5 to TRBJ1-1; D unclear. Germline values: CDR1 MNHEY, CDR2 SVGAGI. This CDR3 is built from 13 residues. Trimming took 5 bases from V and 4 from J, leaving 11 bases between them. The CDR3 nucleotides are TGTGCCAGCAGTCCCTTATCGGTCACTGAAGCTTTCTTT. Its translation is CASSPLSVTEAFF.

This clone has just one count. Relative to the germline gene, one junction end is altered; a read error may explain this. Different DNA sequences within this sample yield the same CDR3. The V and J genes are TRBV18 and TRBJ1-2, with D maybe TRBD1 (6 bases). The germline CDR1 and CDR2 sequences are KGHSH and LQKENI. The length of the CDR3 is 15 residues. CDR3 DNA: TGTGCCAGCTCACGGTCCCCAGGGACACTGGATGGTTACACCTTC. Residues: CASSRSPGTLDGYTF. Looking up the rest from reference TRBV18 and TRBJ1-2 gives the full variable domain: NAGVMQNPRHLVRRRGQEARLRCSPMKGHSHVYWYRQLPEEGLKFMVYLQKENIIDESGMPKERFSAEFPKEGPSILRIQQVVRGDSAAYFCASSRSPGTLDGYTFGSGTRLTVV.

V and J are TRBV12-5 and TRBJ1-1, with TRBD1 matching 7 bases. Looked up from germline, CDR1 is LGHNT and CDR2 is FRNRAP. V lost 1 base and J lost 8; bases outside the gene matches: 10. The CDR3 spans 15 residues. CDR3 bases: TGTGCTAGTGGTTTGGCCGTAGGGGGCGCGTCCGAAGCTTTCTTT. Translation gives CASGLAVGGASEAFF.